This T cell receptor beta chain was retrieved from a study of T cells in narcolepsy. Study context: Donors had narcolepsy type 1 or type 2, or were healthy controls. Study results and limitations: Healthy controls reportedly lacked the autoreactive clonotypes serially found in patients' blood. No autoreactive T cell clone sequences appeared in some memory CD4+ repertoires. Same-patient CSF and blood CD4+ T cell clonotypes included HCRT-specific and TRIB2-specific autoreactive ones.

This table comes from immunoSEQ multiplex PCR, and its TCRdb copy is limited to in-frame clones, with some not included. This sample carries over 25,000 clones, 75% to 85% of them seen once, and the ten largest clones take less than 8.5%. For this clone: Its antigen is not identified.

V lost 2 bases to trimming and J lost 0 bases, with 20 bases between them. In germline, CDR1 is MNHEY, CDR2 SMNVEV (reference sequence). This CDR3 spans 19 amino acids. Input material: memory (CD45RA-) CD4+ T cells from blood. V and J are TRBV27 and TRBJ1-5; a weak D match, TRBD1 (6 bases). This clonotype was obtained from a human donor in good health. The CDR3 sequence is CASSLKPRTVSNSNQPQHF. DNA of the CDR3: TGTGCCAGCAGTTTAAAGCCCCGGACAGTTTCCAATAGCAATCAGCCCCAGCATTTT.